This T cell receptor beta chain originates from a study of T cell clones after liver transplantation. Overall study: Tolerant meant at least one year fully off immunosuppression without liver enzymes above twice normal.

V lost 3 bases to trimming and J lost 3 bases, with 15 bases between them. Germline CDR1 LNHDA, CDR2 SQIVND (reference sequence). This CDR3 comprises 15 residues. TCRdb's table, derived via immunoSEQ multiplex PCR, lists solely in-frame clones and lacks some. Of 40,000 to 55,000 clones in the sample, 86% are singletons; the top ten hold approximately 2.7%. The chain recombines TRBV19 with TRBJ2-7; the D call may be TRBD1 or TRBD2 (6 bases each). The sequence came from a human patient who received a liver transplant. Some T cells may be supplied by the graft donor. The sequences come from CD4+ T cells from blood, collected 24 months after liver transplant. The CDR3 DNA is TGTGCCAGTAGTATCATAGCGGACAGCCTCTACGAGCAGTACTTC. Its translation: CASSIIADSLYEQYF.